Given below is one T cell receptor (beta chain) in context. Its specificity is unknown. The CDR3 end is not reached by the read, which stops 3 residues before it; the germline J gene fills it in. The data were obtained in a study of T cell clonality in common variable immunodeficiency. Sequencing used immunoSEQ multiplex PCR; TCRdb keeps in-frame clones, though not all of them. The sample is made up of about 14,000 clones, none counted only once. CVID subjects were around 16 female and approximately 30 male, aged roughly 8 to 65. Study results and limitations: CVID subjects had higher TCRbeta clonality than healthy controls, most marked in about a third. Reportedly, TCR beta sequences from common variable immunodeficiency showed fewer deletions and N-nucleotide insertions.

The CDR3 contains 18 residues. J gave up 0 bases and V 3 bases, and 10 bases lay outside the gene matches. The germline V gene encodes CDR1 LNHDA and CDR2 SQIVND (reference sequence). The chain has TRBV19 and TRBJ1-1; the match to TRBD1 covers 10 bases. This sequence originates from a human donor with common variable immunodeficiency. Sequenced material: peripheral blood mononuclear cells. The sequenced part of the CDR3 DNA is TGTGCCAGTAGTATTCCACGCCGGGACAGGGGCATGAACACTGAA. Amino acid sequence: CASSIPRRDRGMNTE. The whole CDR3 protein reads CASSIPRRDRGMNTEAFF.